This T cell receptor beta chain was profiled in a study of blood T cells in healthy people across ages. General study points: The study regarded diversity estimates from one million T cells as underestimates. Roughly linearly, TCR beta diversity per million T cells fell as age increased.

The use of a sample-barcoded 5' primer and a J-beta primer mix characterized a second PCR of roughly 6 to 11 cycles. TCRdb analysed the 5' RACE reads with MiXCR anew, one entry per CDR3 protein. The data show hundreds of thousands of distinct CDR3 sequences, 58% seen once. Donors each provided ten milliliters of peripheral blood. V was pared by 1 base and J by 2 bases, with 10 bases between. CDR1 DFQATT and CDR2 SNEGSKA come from the germline V gene (reference sequence). The CDR3 loop spans 14 amino acids. On this clonotype itself: No antigen is known for it.

The specimen was blood. The receptor's source is a man aged 30 to 45 in good health. The genes are TRBV20-1 and TRBJ2-3; D is undetermined. The DNA for the CDR3 is TGCAGTGCTAGAGGGTTCGGAAACACAGATACGCAGTATTTT. This codes for CSARGFGNTDTQYF.